Sequencing of this T cell receptor beta chain was carried out in a study of T cell responses to AZD1222 COVID-19 vaccine. About the study: Pooling covered second doses at about 4 or about 12 weeks.

The repertoire was sequenced with immunoSEQ multiplex PCR; TCRdb's copy has only in-frame clones and lacks some. Of over 25,000 clones listed, approximately 78% are singletons. The CDR3 totals 14 residues. Germline lookup yields CDR1 SGHDT and CDR2 YYEEEE. V was clipped by 0 bases and J by 2 bases, with 9 bases between them. Regarding this clone: What it binds is unknown.

Study-wide results and caveats: The repertoires were collected only after the peak T cell response. Following two doses of AZD1222, Spike-specific TCR breadth and depth rose. White British donors predominated, females outnumbered males, and clonal diversity was possibly underestimated.

The sequence came from an adult in good health. This chain joins TRBV5-6 and TRBJ2-7; tentatively, D is TRBD1 (6 bases). The starting material was peripheral blood, obtained on day 0 of AZD1222 vaccination. CDR3 sequence: CASSLEGHPYEQYF. The DNA of the CDR3 is TGTGCCAGCAGCTTGGAGGGACACCCCTACGAGCAGTACTTC.